Listed here are 32 T cell receptor beta chains from one sample, sequenced in a study of blood T cell repertoires in COVID-19. Assay: immunoSEQ multiplex PCR; the TCRdb copy retains only in-frame clones and omits some. Altogether 60,000 to 75,000 clones are present, around 83% being singletons, with the ten largest covering around 3.9%. The sample was peripheral blood. The receptors originated from a man between 65 and 79 years old with active COVID-19.

The chain joins TRBV11-2 to TRBJ2-4; D might be TRBD1 (6 bases). The CDR3 is made up of 15 amino acids. Trimming removed 6 bases from V and 1 base from J, with 13 bases in between. Germline-derived CDR1 and CDR2 are SGHAT and FQNNGV. The CDR3 DNA reads as TGTGCCAGCAGAGGGTGGGGGCGCGCCAAAAACATTCAGTACTTC. Translating gives CASRGWGRAKNIQYF.

The chain uses TRBV7-9 and TRBJ2-5; TRBD2 might be the D (6 bases). The germline CDR1 and CDR2 sequences are SEHNR and FQNEAQ (reference sequence). The CDR3 contains 16 residues. The V gene lost 0 bases and the J gene lost 1 base, with 12 bases spanning the gap. DNA of the CDR3: TGTGCCAGCAGCTTAGCTTGGCGGGGAATCCAAGAGACCCAGTACTTC. Translation gives CASSLAWRGIQETQYF.

V usage is TRBV6-2 or TRBV6-3 and J usage is TRBJ1-2, with 8 nucleotides matching TRBD1. Germline lookup yields CDR1 MNHEY and CDR2 SVGEGT. After removal of 5 bases from V and 4 bases from J, the junction contained 12 bases not matched to a gene. The CDR3 is 16 amino acids. The CDR3 DNA is TGTGCCAGCAGTCCCCGCGGACAGGGTGTTTTCTATGGCTACACCTTC. It translates to CASSPRGQGVFYGYTF.

As to this clone: One junction end disagrees with the germline gene, perhaps due to a read error. The chain carries TRBV28 and TRBJ2-7; TRBD1 aligns across 10 bases. The CDR3 consists of 12 residues. Germline CDR1 is MDHEN and CDR2 is SYDVKM. The CDR3, as DNA: TGTGCCAGCAGCCCCGGGGCGGGACAGGGGAACTTC. It codes for CASSPGAGQGNF.

The DNA of the CDR3 is TGTGCCAGAAGCGGCAGGGGCCCCTCTGGAAACACCATATATTTT. Protein sequence: CARSGRGPSGNTIYF. This sequence joins TRBV5-3 and TRBJ1-3; D possibly corresponds to TRBD1 (6 bases). TRBV5-3 is given ORF status, its function remaining uncertain. Between the trimmed V and J ends, which lost 4 bases and 0 bases, there was a span of 11 bases. There are 15 residues in the CDR3.

In nucleotides, the CDR3 is TGTGCCACCAGTGACCCTAGCGGGGGGGCAAATGAGCAGTTCTTC. The encoded protein is CATSDPSGGANEQFF. The chain has TRBV24-1 and TRBJ2-1, with 12 bases identical to TRBD2. Losses at the gene ends were 4 bases for V and 7 bases for J; bases not matched to a gene: 4. Germline V gene sequence: CDR1 KGHDR, CDR2 SFDVKD. This CDR3 is built from 15 residues.

J is TRBJ1-1 and V is TRBV5-1, with TRBD1 matching 7 bases. J lost 0 bases, V lost 2 bases, and 7 bases had no gene match. The CDR3 is 16 amino acids. Germline V CDR1 and CDR2: SGHRS, YFSETQ. CDR3: CASSFGWGQLNTEAFF. DNA of the CDR3: TGCGCCAGCAGCTTTGGTTGGGGACAGCTGAACACTGAAGCTTTCTTT.

V and J are TRBV5-1 and TRBJ2-7, with D perhaps TRBD2 (6 bases). The V gene lost 6 bases and the J gene lost 4 bases, with 20 bases spanning the gap. The CDR3 contains 15 residues. Germline V gives CDR1 SGHRS, CDR2 YFSETQ. The CDR3 sequence is CASKPTTWGEYEQYF. DNA of the CDR3: TGCGCCAGCAAACCCACAACCTGGGGGGAGTACGAGCAGTACTTC.

The CDR3 sequence is CASARVGLDEQYF. CDR3 bases: TGTGCCAGCGCCAGAGTTGGGCTGGACGAGCAGTACTTC. V usage is TRBV6-5 and J usage is TRBJ2-7; D gene uncertain. V shed 8 bases and J shed 5 bases, with 16 bases lying between them. The germline V gene encodes CDR1 MNHEY and CDR2 SVGAGI. This CDR3 has 13 residues.

The J gene is TRBJ2-3, the V gene TRBV11-2; 8 bases match TRBD2. With V trimmed by 5 bases and J by 8 bases, 6 bases remained unmatched. The CDR3 is 13 residues long. Germline-derived CDR1 and CDR2 are SGHAT and FQNNGV. Here the CDR3 reads CASSPGGVGTQYF. Here the CDR3 DNA reads TGTGCCAGCAGCCCCGGGGGGGTGGGTACGCAGTATTTT.

This clone was found a few times. J is TRBJ1-4 and V is TRBV5-1, with D possibly matching TRBD1 (6 bases). CDR3 size: 17 residues. Trimming left V 4 bases short and J 3 bases short, with 19 bases between. Germline V CDR1 and CDR2: SGHRS, YFSETQ. DNA of the CDR3: TGCGCCAGCAGCCCTCGGGTCGGACAGTCAGCTAATGAAAAACTGTTTTTT. Its protein is CASSPRVGQSANEKLFF.

The gene calls are TRBV5-1 and TRBJ2-1, with 8 bases lining up with TRBD2. Per the germline V gene, CDR1 is SGHRS and CDR2 is YFSETQ. The ends lost 7 bases at V and 2 bases at J; junction bases unmatched: 2. The length of the CDR3 is 13 residues. The CDR3 DNA reads TGCGCCAGCGGACTAGCAACCTACAATGAGCAGTTCTTC. The encoded protein is CASGLATYNEQFF.

J is TRBJ2-4 and V is TRBV7-2, with 7 bases fitting TRBD1. The CDR3 sequence is 16 residues long. Germline trimming cut 5 bases from V and 0 bases from J; bases unmatched to any gene: 7. Germline V lookup: CDR1 SGHTA, CDR2 FQGNSA. The CDR3 spells CASSQQTGLAKNIQYF. CDR3 nucleotides: TGTGCCAGCAGCCAACAGACAGGGTTAGCCAAAAACATTCAGTACTTC.

V is TRBV15 and J is TRBJ1-1; TRBD1 is a possible D gene (5 bases). Germline V lookup: CDR1 LNHNV, CDR2 YYDKDF (reference sequence). This CDR3 has 14 amino acids. V was clipped by 1 base and J by 4 bases, with 10 bases between them. The CDR3 sequence is CATSRVGGATEAFF. Written as DNA, the CDR3 is TGTGCCACCAGCAGAGTGGGTGGGGCCACTGAAGCTTTCTTT.

The chain couples TRBV7-3 to TRBJ2-1; 16 nucleotides align to TRBD2. This CDR3 has 17 residues. The V and J ends lost 5 bases and 10 bases, in that order; junction bases with no gene match: 11. Germline-derived CDR1 and CDR2 are SGHTA and FQGTGA. CDR3 sequence reads: CASSPPGLAGGPGEQFF. CDR3 nucleotide sequence: TGTGCCAGCAGCCCCCCGGGACTAGCGGGAGGGCCGGGGGAGCAGTTCTTC.

In its sample, this clone was seen a few times. The V and J genes are TRBV7-3 and TRBJ2-1; TRBD2 aligns across 8 bases. The CDR3 extends over 12 amino acids. J was trimmed by 9 bases and V by 5 bases; bases with no gene match: 3. Germline values: CDR1 SGHTA, CDR2 FQGTGA. In DNA form, the CDR3 reads TGTGCCAGCAGCCGCGCGGGGGGTGAGCAGTTCTTC. Protein product: CASSRAGGEQFF.

The rearrangement joins TRBV5-1 to TRBJ1-5; a weak D match, TRBD1 (6 bases). The V and J ends lost 0 bases and 1 base respectively, with 8 bases between them. CDR3 length: 15 residues. The germline V gene has CDR1 SGHRS and CDR2 YFSETQ. CDR3 nucleotide sequence: TGCGCCAGCAGCTTGGGGACAGCGAGCAATCAGCCCCAGCATTTT. The encoded protein is CASSLGTASNQPQHF.

As DNA, the CDR3 is TGTGCCAGCAGTACCCCAGGTTATCCACAGCCCCAGCATTTT. Amino acids: CASSTPGYPQPQHF. This chain joins TRBV6-2 or TRBV6-3 and TRBJ1-5; D is ambiguous. V was cut by 5 bases and J by 7 bases, with 15 bases left in between. This CDR3 is built from 14 residues. Germline V gives CDR1 MNHEY, CDR2 SVGEGT.

The chain uses TRBV11-2 and TRBJ1-1; 8 nucleotides align to TRBD1. The trim removed 5 bases at V and 1 base at J, leaving 9 bases unmatched. There are 16 residues in the CDR3. The germline V gene has CDR1 SGHAT and CDR2 FQNNGV. CDR3 amino acids: CASSPGQGGGNTEAFF. The CDR3, as DNA: TGTGCCAGCAGCCCCGGACAGGGAGGGGGGAACACTGAAGCTTTCTTT.

This chain uses TRBV23-1 with TRBJ2-5; D is perhaps TRBD1 (7 bases). TRBV23-1 is given ORF status, its function remaining uncertain. Trimming cost V 4 bases and J 4 bases, with 19 bases left between them. There are 16 residues in the CDR3. CDR3 nucleotides: TGCGCCAGCAGTCGAAACTCGGCGCAGGGGGGAGAGACCCAGTACTTC. Translating gives CASSRNSAQGGETQYF.

The chain is built from TRBV4-2 and TRBJ2-3; 14 bases are a match to TRBD2. CDR1 and CDR2 (germline): LGHNA, YNFKEQ. CDR3 length: 19 amino acids. V shed 4 bases and J 3 bases; nucleotides not matched to a gene: 12. For the CDR3, the DNA is TGTGCCAGCAGCCCCGGGAGGGGACTAGCGGGAGTGGGGACAGATACGCAGTATTTT. Translated, it gives CASSPGRGLAGVGTDTQYF.

The chain recombines TRBV6-1 with TRBJ1-5; D not resolved. There are 15 residues in the CDR3. Trimming shortened V by 1 base and J by 6 bases, and 13 bases separated the two germline ends. Germline V CDR1 and CDR2: MNHNS, SASEGT. The CDR3 DNA follows: TGTGCCAGCAGTGAAGGGCCGGGCCGGGGTCAGCCCCAGCATTTT. It yields the protein CASSEGPGRGQPQHF.

V is TRBV11-2 and J is TRBJ2-7; possibly TRBD1 for D (5 bases). The ends were cut back, 1 base at V and 7 bases at J, with 8 bases in the middle. The germline V gene has CDR1 SGHAT and CDR2 FQNNGV. This CDR3 has 12 residues. The chain's CDR3 is CASSLGGREQYF. In nucleotides, the CDR3 is TGTGCCAGCAGCTTAGGGGGCCGGGAGCAGTACTTC.

The sample holds a few counts of this clone. The chain has TRBV2 and TRBJ2-5; D might be TRBD1 (6 bases). The germline V gene has CDR1 SNHLY and CDR2 FYNNEI. V lost 7 bases and J 5 bases, leaving 14 bases between the germline ends. The CDR3 is made up of 13 amino acids. CDR3 residues: CASTRDMGETQYF. The CDR3 DNA is TGTGCCAGCACCCGGGACATGGGGGAGACCCAGTACTTC.

The V and J genes are TRBV11-3 and TRBJ1-1; 8 positions agree with TRBD1. Germline CDR1 and CDR2: SGHNT and YENEEA. V shed 5 bases, J shed 3 bases, and the junction held 5 bases outside the gene matches. The CDR3 extends over 14 amino acids. The CDR3 reads CASSPMTGDTEAFF. Here the CDR3 DNA reads TGTGCCAGCAGCCCGATGACAGGGGACACTGAAGCTTTCTTT.

The rearrangement links TRBV6-5 to TRBJ2-5, with TRBD1 as a possible D gene (6 bases). Trimming cost V 2 bases and J 5 bases, with 15 bases left between them. In germline, CDR1 is MNHEY, CDR2 SVGAGI. This CDR3 spans 15 amino acids. CDR3 bases: TGTGCCAGCAGTTACGGCACAGGGCTTGGGGAGACCCAGTACTTC. The encoded protein is CASSYGTGLGETQYF.

V is TRBV3-1 (or the pseudogene TRBV3-2) and J is TRBJ2-7; TRBD2 matches 10 bases. This CDR3 contains 16 residues. Germline CDR1 and CDR2: LGHDT and YNNKEL (reference sequence). V lost 4 bases, J lost 5 bases, and 11 bases stayed unmatched. CDR3 region: CASSPRLAGALHEQYF. The CDR3 region has the DNA TGTGCCAGCAGCCCCCGTCTAGCGGGAGCCTTACACGAGCAGTACTTC.

This chain connects TRBV7-3 to TRBJ2-5; 10 nucleotides line up with TRBD2. V was clipped by 6 bases and J by 7 bases; unmatched bases: 8. The CDR3 spans 14 residues. Germline V gene sequence: CDR1 SGHTA, CDR2 FQGTGA. CDR3 loop: CASSPGLAAGTQYF. The DNA for the CDR3 is TGTGCCAGCAGTCCCGGACTAGCGGCAGGGACCCAGTACTTC.

This clone occurred a few times. The chain carries TRBV2 and TRBJ1-6; possible D gene TRBD1, 6 bases. V was cut by 6 bases and J by 7 bases, with 16 bases left in between. In germline, CDR1 is SNHLY, CDR2 FYNNEI. The CDR3 contains 15 residues. This CDR3 is CASSLNRVLNSPLHF. CDR3 in DNA: TGTGCCAGCAGCCTCAACAGGGTTCTAAATTCACCCCTCCACTTT.

This clone was recorded only once. This chain links TRBV7-2 with TRBJ2-3, with 7 nucleotides matching TRBD2. The CDR3 covers 15 residues. The junction had 8 bases not matched to a gene; V was cut back by 5 bases and J by 3 bases. Germline V lookup: CDR1 SGHTA, CDR2 FQGNSA. Written as DNA, the CDR3 is TGTGCCAGCAGCATACTTAGCGGGTCGACAGATACGCAGTATTTT. Translation gives CASSILSGSTDTQYF.

In this sample, this clone turned up a few times. The V call is TRBV5-4, the J call TRBJ1-5; D is undetermined. The CDR3 sequence is 15 residues long. Deletions cut 0 bases from V and 0 bases from J, with 7 bases between. In germline, CDR1 is SGHNT, CDR2 YYREEE (reference sequence). CDR3: CASSLEPNSNQPQHF. In DNA, the CDR3 is TGTGCCAGCAGCTTGGAGCCAAATAGCAATCAGCCCCAGCATTTT.

In DNA, the CDR3 is TGTGCCACCCTCCCCCGACTAGCGGGAGAGAGCGAGCAGTACTTC. This gives the protein CATLPRLAGESEQYF. The V call is TRBV10-3, the J call TRBJ2-7, with TRBD2 identical over 12 bases. Trimming cost V 10 bases and J 6 bases; bases outside gene matches: 13. Germline CDR1 ENHRY, CDR2 SYGVKD. The CDR3 covers 15 residues.